A selection of T cell receptor beta chains follows, all from one sample in a study of PD-L1 blockade in urothelial cancer. Generated by immunoSEQ multiplex PCR, the TCRdb table keeps only in-frame clones and is missing some. This table has 30,000 or so clones, roughly nine tenths appearing once. The specimen comprised PBMCs, sampled around atezolizumab (anti-PD-L1) treatment. All receptors derive from an older man with urothelial cancer. The CDR3 runs from the conserved cysteine through the conserved F or W. D genes are given only for firm matches.

d_gene: NA; v_gene: TRBV11-3; CDR3aa: CASSLDPGTEAFF
d_gene: NA; v_gene: TRBV13; CDR3aa: CASSYSGDGNYGYTF
d_gene: TRBD2; v_gene: TRBV5-1; CDR3aa: CASSWGREGTGELFF
d_gene: NA; v_gene: TRBV11-2; CDR3aa: CASSRDSGPQETQYF
d_gene: NA; v_gene: TRBV29-1; CDR3aa: CSVEETGTDTQYF
d_gene: TRBD1; v_gene: TRBV9; CDR3aa: CASSVEQGTGVTQYF
d_gene: TRBD2; v_gene: TRBV7-7; CDR3aa: CASSSSGGDTDTQYF
d_gene: TRBD1; v_gene: TRBV7-9; CDR3aa: CASSLAGGNGYTF
d_gene: NA; v_gene: TRBV5-5; CDR3aa: CASSLVGGSYNEQFF
d_gene: NA; v_gene: TRBV14; CDR3aa: CASSHPRMDSEAFF
d_gene: TRBD2; v_gene: TRBV5-1; CDR3aa: CASSLTRTSGREDEQFF
d_gene: TRBD2; v_gene: TRBV28; CDR3aa: CASSNSGARDTQYF
d_gene: TRBD1; v_gene: TRBV28; CDR3aa: CASTLGGTDYGYTF
d_gene: TRBD2; v_gene: TRBV6-1; CDR3aa: CASSEFLGEGPTQYF
d_gene: TRBD1; v_gene: TRBV7-8; CDR3aa: CASSFTKTGPYEQYF
d_gene: TRBD2; v_gene: TRBV19; CDR3aa: CASSATSGPPYF
d_gene: TRBD1; v_gene: TRBV5-1; CDR3aa: CASSPDRNYGYTF
d_gene: TRBD1; v_gene: TRBV19; CDR3aa: CASGGLAGTGRTDTQYF
d_gene: NA; v_gene: TRBV27; CDR3aa: CASSLGGTGELFF
d_gene: TRBD2; v_gene: TRBV11-2; CDR3aa: CASSLDRSLAGGPGDEQYF
d_gene: NA; v_gene: TRBV6-5; CDR3aa: CASSYQGGGQPQHF
d_gene: TRBD2; v_gene: TRBV4-1; CDR3aa: CASSRLAGGNTGELFF
d_gene: NA; v_gene: TRBV28; CDR3aa: CASSQASYEQYF
d_gene: NA; v_gene: TRBV6-5; CDR3aa: CASSFQQGRYEQYF
d_gene: NA; v_gene: TRBV5-4; CDR3aa: CASSFKGGGLRDGELFF
d_gene: NA; v_gene: TRBV10-3; CDR3aa: CAISPREGVNTEAFF
d_gene: NA; v_gene: TRBV30; CDR3aa: CAWSLGGTGELFF
d_gene: NA; v_gene: TRBV7-2; CDR3aa: CASSFTSQETQYF
d_gene: NA; v_gene: TRBV19; CDR3aa: CASSIGQNWRETQYF
d_gene: TRBD2; v_gene: TRBV4-1; CDR3aa: CASSPRTSGRDNEQFF
d_gene: NA; v_gene: TRBV10-3; CDR3aa: CAISESMGPPAKNIQYF
d_gene: NA; v_gene: TRBV19; CDR3aa: CASTPDGKVRNEQFF
d_gene: TRBD1; v_gene: TRBV5-1; CDR3aa: CASSSDPGTVNTEAFF
d_gene: TRBD1; v_gene: TRBV5-1; CDR3aa: CASSLQGASLGEPQHF
d_gene: TRBD2; v_gene: TRBV23-1; CDR3aa: CASTCQAGERVRVRIYEQYF
d_gene: NA; v_gene: TRBV6-1; CDR3aa: CASIYPGSAEAFF
d_gene: TRBD1; v_gene: TRBV5-1; CDR3aa: CASSLETGGRNTIYF
d_gene: TRBD1; v_gene: TRBV19; CDR3aa: CASARTGTGGYGYTF
d_gene: TRBD2; v_gene: TRBV11-2; CDR3aa: CASSAPGTSMTDTQYF
d_gene: TRBD1; v_gene: TRBV5-6; CDR3aa: CASSSPPGQGSYEQYF
d_gene: TRBD1; v_gene: TRBV7-2; CDR3aa: CASSPRTGGRNEQFF
d_gene: NA; v_gene: TRBV6-6; CDR3aa: CASRPRQAKTEAFF
d_gene: TRBD1; v_gene: TRBV4-1; CDR3aa: CASSQWGQAFYEQYF
d_gene: TRBD2; v_gene: TRBV5-1; CDR3aa: CASSLGLASTYEQYF
d_gene: TRBD1; v_gene: TRBV5-1; CDR3aa: CASSFPGGTYEQYF
d_gene: TRBD1; v_gene: TRBV30; CDR3aa: CAWKGQGVYEQYF
d_gene: TRBD1; v_gene: TRBV29-1; CDR3aa: CSATRGTGGGDWQFF
d_gene: TRBD2; v_gene: TRBV27; CDR3aa: CASSQRLAGLNTGELFF
d_gene: TRBD1; v_gene: TRBV19; CDR3aa: CASSRGTGITDTQYF
d_gene: TRBD1; v_gene: TRBV5-6; CDR3aa: CASSLVPRQGAGETQYF
d_gene: TRBD2; v_gene: TRBV19; CDR3aa: CASSSRLAGGLSTDTQYF